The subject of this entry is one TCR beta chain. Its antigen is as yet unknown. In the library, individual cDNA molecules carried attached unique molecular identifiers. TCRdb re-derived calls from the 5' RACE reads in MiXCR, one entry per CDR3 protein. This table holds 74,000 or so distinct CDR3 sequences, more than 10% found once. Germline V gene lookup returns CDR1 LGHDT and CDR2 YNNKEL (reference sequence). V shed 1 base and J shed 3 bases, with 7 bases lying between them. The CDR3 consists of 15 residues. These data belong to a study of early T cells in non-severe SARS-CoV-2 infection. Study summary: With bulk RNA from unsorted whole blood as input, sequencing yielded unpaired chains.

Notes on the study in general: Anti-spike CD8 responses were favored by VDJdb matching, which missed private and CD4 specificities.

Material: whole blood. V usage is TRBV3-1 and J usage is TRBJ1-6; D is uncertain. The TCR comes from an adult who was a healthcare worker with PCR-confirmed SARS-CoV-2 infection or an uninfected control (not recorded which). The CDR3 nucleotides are TGTGCCAGCAGCCAAGTCGGAGGCTATAATTCACCCCTCCACTTT. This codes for CASSQVGGYNSPLHF.